The clone carrying this T cell receptor (beta chain) was counted a few times. Its antigen is unidentified. The data were obtained in a study of post-analysis software for immune sequencing data. Findings and caveats of the study: Samples sharing a preparation batch grouped tightly together when assessed by F measure. Those with multiple sclerosis, the patient group, showed significantly lower normalized Chao1 diversity than controls. Controls showed lower frequencies than patients for five TRBV segments, and TRBV5-6, TRBV5-1 and TRBV20-1 were among these.

The V and J ends lost 7 bases and 0 bases respectively, with 19 bases between them. This CDR3 has 17 amino acids. TCR beta cDNA libraries included unique molecular identifiers. The T cell input of roughly 0.95 to 11 million gave about half a million cDNA molecules. Each CDR3 protein gets one entry after TCRdb re-called the PCR reads with MiXCR. Among hundreds of thousands of distinct CDR3 sequences, around 50% were seen once, and the ten largest hold under 6%. The chain couples TRBV12-3 or TRBV12-4 to TRBJ2-1; unclear D gene. The sequence derives from a girl between 5 and 17 years old with multiple sclerosis. The specimen sequenced was blood. CDR3 amino acids: CASTPLYPASSYNEQFF. CDR3 DNA: TGTGCCAGCACCCCTTTGTATCCGGCAAGCTCCTACAATGAGCAGTTCTTC.